This is a list of T cell receptor beta chains from one sample in a study of cytomegalovirus exposure and HLA in healthy donors. TCRdb's table, derived via immunoSEQ multiplex PCR, lists solely in-frame clones and lacks some. The table lists about 58,000 clones. Sequenced: PBMCs. Receptor source: a male donor in good health and CMV-seronegative. The CDR3 runs from the conserved cysteine through the conserved F or W. The D gene is left open where the match is weak.

>NA|TRBJ2-7|TRBV5-1
TGCGCCAGCAGCTTGGCCGCACAGGACAGTTACGAGCAGTACTTC
CASSLAAQDSYEQYF
>TRBD2|TRBJ2-4|TRBV28
TGTGCCAGCAGTTCACTAGCGGGCCCTGCCAAAAACATTCAGTACTTC
CASSSLAGPAKNIQYF
>TRBD2|TRBJ2-3|TRBV30
TGTGCCTGGAGTGAACTAGCGAGCACAGATACGCAGTATTTT
CAWSELASTDTQYF
>NA|TRBJ2-2|TRBV5-8
TGTGCCAGCAGCTTGGCAGGAAGCACCGGGGAGCTGTTTTTT
CASSLAGSTGELFF
>NA|TRBJ2-2|TRBV23-1
TGCGCCAGCAAAGGACCGGCGGGCAGCGGGGAGCTGTTTTTT
CASKGPAGSGELFF
>NA|TRBJ2-1|TRBV5-1
TGCGCCAGCAAGCTAGGGGCCAACTCCTACAATGAGCAGTTCTTC
CASKLGANSYNEQFF
>NA|TRBJ2-5|TRBV7-3
TGTGCCAGCAGCTTAACGCAGCAAGAGACCCAGTACTTC
CASSLTQQETQYF
>NA|TRBJ1-2|TRBV14
TGTGCCAGCAGCCAAGATTTGCGGCGGGGGCGAACAAGCCACACCTTC
CASSQDLRRGRTSHTF
>NA|TRBJ2-5|TRBV6-5
TGTGCCAGCAGCAACCTAGCGAAAGAGACCCAGTACTTC
CASSNLAKETQYF
>TRBD1|TRBJ2-7|TRBV28
TGTGCCAGCCAGACAGGGGCCTACGAGCAGTACTTC
CASQTGAYEQYF
>TRBD1|TRBJ2-3|TRBV7-8
TGTGCCAGCAGCTTAGGGGGGACAGGGCGGGCAGATACGCAGTATTTT
CASSLGGTGRADTQYF
>NA|TRBJ1-1|TRBV4-2
TGTGCCAGCAGAAGGGGGAGCACCGGGAACACTGAAGCTTTCTTT
CASRRGSTGNTEAFF
>NA|TRBJ1-1|TRBV7-9
TGTGCCAGCAGCCGGGACATGGAGAACACTGAAGCTTTCTTT
CASSRDMENTEAFF
>TRBD2|TRBJ2-5|TRBV18
TGTGCCAGCTCACTGGGAGGGCAGGAGACCCAGTACTTC
CASSLGGQETQYF
>NA|TRBJ2-7|TRBV5-5
TGTGCCAGCAGCCCCCCGGTCGCAACCTACGAGCAGTACTTC
CASSPPVATYEQYF
>NA|TRBJ2-2|TRBV18
TGTGCCAGCTCACCACGGGGCTTGGAAAGCGGGGAGCTGTTTTTT
CASSPRGLESGELFF
>TRBD1|TRBJ2-7|TRBV27
TGTGCCAGCAGTCCACGGACAGGGTTGGCCTACGAGCAGTACTTC
CASSPRTGLAYEQYF
>TRBD1|TRBJ2-7|TRBV7-9
TGTGCCAGCAGCTTAGCGCTTACGAGTGACAGGGGGACCGAGCAGTACTTC
CASSLALTSDRGTEQYF
>TRBD1|TRBJ2-1|TRBV9
TGTGCCAGCAGCGTAGCAACGGGACAGGGGTTAAGCTCCTACAATGAGCAGTTCTTC
CASSVATGQGLSSYNEQFF
>NA|TRBJ1-3|TRBV7-8
TGTGCCAGCAGCGGGCTGACAGGCCACTCTGGAAACACCATATATTTT
CASSGLTGHSGNTIYF
>TRBD2|TRBJ2-3|TRBV10-3
TGTGCCATCAGTGAGTCGGCTAGCGGGAGTTGGAGCACAGATACGCAGTATTTT
CAISESASGSWSTDTQYF
>TRBD1|TRBJ2-7|TRBV6-6
TGTGCCAGCAGCGACGAGGGGGCCGCCGCCTACGAGCAGTACTTC
CASSDEGAAAYEQYF
>NA|TRBJ1-1|TRBV4-3
TGCGCCAGCAGCCAAGATTTTATTGCGGAGCTGAACACTGAAGCTTTCTTT
CASSQDFIAELNTEAFF
>NA|TRBJ1-2|TRBV18
TGTGCCAGCTCACCATCCAGGGACTATGGCTACACCTTC
CASSPSRDYGYTF
>NA|TRBJ2-7|TRBV21-1
TGTGCCAGCAGCAAAGAGCGAAGGGAGGCGCCCTACGAGCAGTACTTC
CASSKERREAPYEQYF
>NA|TRBJ1-1|TRBV6-5
TGTGCCAGCAGTTATTGGAGGGGCCGAAACACTGAAGCTTTCTTT
CASSYWRGRNTEAFF
>NA|TRBJ2-7|TRBV13
TGTGCCAGCAGCTTGGGCGGGCCCCCCTACGAGCAGTACTTC
CASSLGGPPYEQYF
>TRBD1|TRBJ2-2|TRBV6-6
TGTGCCAGCAGAGGGGGCCGAAACACCGGGGAGCTGTTTTTT
CASRGGRNTGELFF
>NA|TRBJ1-3|TRBV7-9
TGTGCCAGCAGCTTATGGGGCAGGGACTTCTCTGGAAACACCATATATTTT
CASSLWGRDFSGNTIYF
>TRBD1|TRBJ2-7|TRBV19
TGTGCCAGTAGTCCGATCCGGGACAGTCCCTACGAGCAGTACTTC
CASSPIRDSPYEQYF
>NA|TRBJ1-2|TRBV27
TGTGCCAGCGGGGGGGTGGGGGACTATGGCTACACCTTC
CASGGVGDYGYTF